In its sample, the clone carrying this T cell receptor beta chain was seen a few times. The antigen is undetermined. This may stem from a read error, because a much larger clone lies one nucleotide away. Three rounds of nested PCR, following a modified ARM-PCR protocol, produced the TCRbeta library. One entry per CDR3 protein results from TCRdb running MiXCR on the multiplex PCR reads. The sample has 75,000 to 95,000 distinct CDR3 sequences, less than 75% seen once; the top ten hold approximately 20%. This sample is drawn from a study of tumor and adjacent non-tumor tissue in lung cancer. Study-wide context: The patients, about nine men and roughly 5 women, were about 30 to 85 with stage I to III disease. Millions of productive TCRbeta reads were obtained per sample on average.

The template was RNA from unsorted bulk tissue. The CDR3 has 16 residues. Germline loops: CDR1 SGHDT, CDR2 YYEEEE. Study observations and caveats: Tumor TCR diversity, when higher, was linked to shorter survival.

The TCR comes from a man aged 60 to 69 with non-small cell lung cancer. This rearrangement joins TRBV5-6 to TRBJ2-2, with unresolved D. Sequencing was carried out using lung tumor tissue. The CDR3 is CTSSLFTRRNTGELFF. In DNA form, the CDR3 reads TGTACCAGCAGCTTGTTTACAAGACGGAACACCGGGGAGCTGTTTTTT.